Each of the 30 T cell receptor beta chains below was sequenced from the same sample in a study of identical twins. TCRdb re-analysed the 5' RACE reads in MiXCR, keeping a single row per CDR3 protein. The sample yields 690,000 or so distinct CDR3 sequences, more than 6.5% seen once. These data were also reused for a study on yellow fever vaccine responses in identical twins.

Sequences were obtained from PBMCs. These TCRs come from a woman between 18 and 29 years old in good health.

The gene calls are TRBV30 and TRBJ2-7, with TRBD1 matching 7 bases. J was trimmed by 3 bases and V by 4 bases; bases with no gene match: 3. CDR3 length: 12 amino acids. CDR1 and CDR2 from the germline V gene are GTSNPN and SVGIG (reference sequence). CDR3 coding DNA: TGTGCCTGGAACAGGGGTCTCTACGAGCAGTACTTC. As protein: CAWNRGLYEQYF.

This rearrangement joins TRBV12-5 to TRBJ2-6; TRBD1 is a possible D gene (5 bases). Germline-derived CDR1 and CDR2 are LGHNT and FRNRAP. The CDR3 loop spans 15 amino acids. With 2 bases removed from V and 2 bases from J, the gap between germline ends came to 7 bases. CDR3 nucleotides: TGTGCTAGTGGTTTGTCGACAGCTGGGGCCAACGTCCTGACTTTC. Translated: CASGLSTAGANVLTF. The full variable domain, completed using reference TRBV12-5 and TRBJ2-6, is DARVTQTPRHKVTEMGQEVTMRCQPILGHNTVFWYRQTMMQGLELLAYFRNRAPLDDSGMPKDRFSAEMPDATLATLKIQPSEPRDSAVYFCASGLSTAGANVLTFGAGSRLTVL.

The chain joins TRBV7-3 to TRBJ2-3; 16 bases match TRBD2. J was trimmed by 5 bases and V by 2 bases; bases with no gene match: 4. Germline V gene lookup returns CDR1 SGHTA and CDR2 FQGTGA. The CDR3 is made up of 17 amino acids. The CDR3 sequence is CASSLGTSGGAGDTQYF. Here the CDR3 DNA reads TGTGCCAGCAGCTTAGGGACTAGCGGGGGGGCCGGAGATACGCAGTATTTT.

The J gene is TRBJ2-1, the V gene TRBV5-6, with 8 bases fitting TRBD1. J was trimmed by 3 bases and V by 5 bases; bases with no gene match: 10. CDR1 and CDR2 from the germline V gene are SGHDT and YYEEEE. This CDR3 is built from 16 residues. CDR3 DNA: TGTGCCAGCAGACACCGCCCGGGACAGGTCTACAATGAGCAGTTCTTC. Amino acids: CASRHRPGQVYNEQFF.

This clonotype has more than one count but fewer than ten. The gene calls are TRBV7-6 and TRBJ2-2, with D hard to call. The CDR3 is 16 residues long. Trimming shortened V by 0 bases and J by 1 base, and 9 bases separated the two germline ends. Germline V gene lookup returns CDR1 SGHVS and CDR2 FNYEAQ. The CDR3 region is CASSLARTENTGELFF. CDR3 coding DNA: TGTGCCAGCAGCTTAGCCAGGACGGAGAACACCGGGGAGCTGTTTTTT. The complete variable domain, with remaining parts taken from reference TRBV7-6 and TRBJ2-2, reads GAGVSQSPRYKVTKRGQDVALRCDPISGHVSLYWYRQALGQGPEFLTYFNYEAQQDKSGLPNDRFSAERPEGSISTLTIQRTEQRDSAMYRCASSLARTENTGELFFGEGSRLTVL.

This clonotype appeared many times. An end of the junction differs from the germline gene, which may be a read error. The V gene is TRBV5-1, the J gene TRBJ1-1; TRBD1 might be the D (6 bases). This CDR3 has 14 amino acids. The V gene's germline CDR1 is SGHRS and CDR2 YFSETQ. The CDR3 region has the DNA TGTGCCAGCAGTCCCGGGACACTGAACACTGAAGCTTTCTTT. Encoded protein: CASSPGTLNTEAFF.

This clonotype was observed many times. In nucleotides, the CDR3 is TGTGCCAGCAGTGTAGGGACAGGGATACACAATGAGCAGTTCTTC. Residues: CASSVGTGIHNEQFF. The gene calls are TRBV12-3 or TRBV12-4 and TRBJ2-1, with 9 bases lining up with TRBD1. V was pared by 5 bases and J by 5 bases, with 7 bases of the junction left unmatched. The CDR3 totals 15 residues.

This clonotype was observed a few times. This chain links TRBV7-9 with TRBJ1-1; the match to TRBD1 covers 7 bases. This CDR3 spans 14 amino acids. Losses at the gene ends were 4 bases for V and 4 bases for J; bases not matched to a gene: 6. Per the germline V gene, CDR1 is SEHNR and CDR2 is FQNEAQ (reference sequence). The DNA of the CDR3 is TGTGCCAGCAGCTCAACGGGACAGCGCACTGAAGCTTTCTTT. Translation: CASSSTGQRTEAFF.

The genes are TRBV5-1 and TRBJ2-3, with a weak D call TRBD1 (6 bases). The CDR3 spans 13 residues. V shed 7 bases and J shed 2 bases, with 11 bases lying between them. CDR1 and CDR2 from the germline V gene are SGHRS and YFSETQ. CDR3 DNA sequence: TGCGCCAGCCGACAGGAACCCACAGATACGCAGTATTTT. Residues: CASRQEPTDTQYF.

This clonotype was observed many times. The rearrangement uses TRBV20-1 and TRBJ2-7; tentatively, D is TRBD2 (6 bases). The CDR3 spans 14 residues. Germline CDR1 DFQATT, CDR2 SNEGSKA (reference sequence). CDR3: CRPSVSGRTYEQYF. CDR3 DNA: TGCAGACCTAGCGTGTCTGGGAGGACTTACGAGCAGTACTTC.

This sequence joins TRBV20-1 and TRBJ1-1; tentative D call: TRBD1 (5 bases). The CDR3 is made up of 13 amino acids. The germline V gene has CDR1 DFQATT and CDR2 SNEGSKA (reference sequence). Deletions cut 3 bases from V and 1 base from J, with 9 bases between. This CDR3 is CSARGTPNTEAFF. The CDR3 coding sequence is TGCAGTGCTAGGGGGACCCCGAACACTGAAGCTTTCTTT.

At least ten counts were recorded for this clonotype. CDR3 loop: CSALYVGSENNEQFF. The DNA of the CDR3 is TGCAGCGCCCTTTATGTCGGGAGTGAGAACAATGAGCAGTTCTTC. The chain employs TRBV29-1 and TRBJ2-1, with D possibly TRBD2 on 6 matching bases. The CDR3 contains 15 residues. V shed 7 bases and J shed 5 bases, with 21 bases lying between them. In germline, CDR1 is SQVTM, CDR2 ANQGSEA.

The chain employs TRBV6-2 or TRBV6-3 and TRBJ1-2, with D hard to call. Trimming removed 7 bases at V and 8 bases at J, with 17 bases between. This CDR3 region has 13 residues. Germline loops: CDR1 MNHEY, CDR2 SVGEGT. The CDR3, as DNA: TGTGCCAGCACTCCCATTGGGGAATACGGCTACACCTTC. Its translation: CASTPIGEYGYTF.

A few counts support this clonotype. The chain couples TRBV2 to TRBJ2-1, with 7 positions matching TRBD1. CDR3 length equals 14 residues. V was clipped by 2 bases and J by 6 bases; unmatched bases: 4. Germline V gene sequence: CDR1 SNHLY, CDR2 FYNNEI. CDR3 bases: TGTGCCAGCAGTGAAAATAGACAGGGCAATGAGCAGTTCTTC. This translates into CASSENRQGNEQFF.

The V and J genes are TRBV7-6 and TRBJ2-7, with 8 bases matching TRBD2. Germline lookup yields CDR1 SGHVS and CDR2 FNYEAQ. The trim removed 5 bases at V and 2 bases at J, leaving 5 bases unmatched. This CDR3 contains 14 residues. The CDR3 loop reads CASSRTSSPYEQYF. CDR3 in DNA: TGTGCCAGCAGCCGGACTAGCAGCCCCTACGAGCAGTACTTC.

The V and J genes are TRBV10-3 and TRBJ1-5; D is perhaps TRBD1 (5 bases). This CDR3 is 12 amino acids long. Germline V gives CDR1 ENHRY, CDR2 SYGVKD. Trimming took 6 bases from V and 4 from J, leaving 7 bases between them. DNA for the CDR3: TGTGCCATCAGCGGACAAAATCAGCCCCAGCATTTT. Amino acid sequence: CAISGQNQPQHF.

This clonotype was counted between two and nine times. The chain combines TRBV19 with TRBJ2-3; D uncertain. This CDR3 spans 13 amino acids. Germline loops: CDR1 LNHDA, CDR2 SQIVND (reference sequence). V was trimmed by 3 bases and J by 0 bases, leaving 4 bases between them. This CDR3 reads CASSMQSTDTQYF. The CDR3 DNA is TGTGCCAGTAGTATGCAGAGCACAGATACGCAGTATTTT. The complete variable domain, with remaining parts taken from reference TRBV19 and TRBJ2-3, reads DGGITQSPKYLFRKEGQNVTLSCEQNLNHDAMYWYRQDPGQGLRLIYYSQIVNDFQKGDIAEGYSVSREKKESFPLTVTSAQKNPTAFYLCASSMQSTDTQYFGPGTRLTVL.

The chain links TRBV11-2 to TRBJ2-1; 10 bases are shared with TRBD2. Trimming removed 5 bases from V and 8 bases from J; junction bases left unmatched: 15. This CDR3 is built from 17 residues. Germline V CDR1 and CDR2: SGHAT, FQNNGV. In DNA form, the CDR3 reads TGTGCCAGCAGCCCAGATTTGGCTAGCGGGAGTCGGGATGAGCAGTTCTTC. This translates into CASSPDLASGSRDEQFF.

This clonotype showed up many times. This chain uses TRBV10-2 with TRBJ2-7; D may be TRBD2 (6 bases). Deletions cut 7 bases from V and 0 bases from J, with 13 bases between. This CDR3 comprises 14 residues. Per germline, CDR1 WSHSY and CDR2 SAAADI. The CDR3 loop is CASKWGESSYEQYF. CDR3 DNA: TGCGCCAGCAAATGGGGGGAGTCCTCCTACGAGCAGTACTTC.

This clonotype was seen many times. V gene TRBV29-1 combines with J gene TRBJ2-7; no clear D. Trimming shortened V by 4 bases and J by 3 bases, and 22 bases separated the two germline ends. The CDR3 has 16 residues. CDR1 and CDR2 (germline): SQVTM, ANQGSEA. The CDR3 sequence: CSVAGGEADELYEQYF. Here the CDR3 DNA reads TGCAGCGTTGCGGGCGGAGAGGCAGACGAGCTCTACGAGCAGTACTTC.

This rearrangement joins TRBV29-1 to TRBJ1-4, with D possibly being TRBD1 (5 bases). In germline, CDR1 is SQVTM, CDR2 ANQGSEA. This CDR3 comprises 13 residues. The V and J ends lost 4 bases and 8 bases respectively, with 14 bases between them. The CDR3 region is CSVGSQGGEKLFF. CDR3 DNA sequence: TGCAGCGTTGGGTCCCAGGGTGGGGAAAAACTGTTTTTT.

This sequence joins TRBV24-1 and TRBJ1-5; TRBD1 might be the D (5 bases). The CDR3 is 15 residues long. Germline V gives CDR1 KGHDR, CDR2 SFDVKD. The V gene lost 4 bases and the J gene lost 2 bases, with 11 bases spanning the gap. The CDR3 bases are TGTGCCACCAGTGACGGGCAGGGAGGCAATCAGCCCCAGCATTTT. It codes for CATSDGQGGNQPQHF.

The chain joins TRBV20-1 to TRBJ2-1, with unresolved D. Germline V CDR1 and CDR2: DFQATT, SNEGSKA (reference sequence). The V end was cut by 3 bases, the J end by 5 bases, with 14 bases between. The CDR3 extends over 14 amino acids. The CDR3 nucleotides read TGCAGTGCTAGTGGGCGGACCCCAAACAATGAGCAGTTCTTC. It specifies CSASGRTPNNEQFF.

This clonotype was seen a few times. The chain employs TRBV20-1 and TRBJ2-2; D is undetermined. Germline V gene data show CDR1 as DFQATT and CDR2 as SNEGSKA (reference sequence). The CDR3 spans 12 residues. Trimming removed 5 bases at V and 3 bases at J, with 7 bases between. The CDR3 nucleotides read TGCAGTGCTGTGGCAGACACCGGGGAGCTGTTTTTT. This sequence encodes CSAVADTGELFF.

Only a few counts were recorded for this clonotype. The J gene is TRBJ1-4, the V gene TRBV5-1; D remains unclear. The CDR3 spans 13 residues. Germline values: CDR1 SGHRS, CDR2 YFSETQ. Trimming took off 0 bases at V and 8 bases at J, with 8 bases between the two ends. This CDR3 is CASSLDTPEKLFF. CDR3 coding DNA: TGCGCCAGCAGCTTGGACACGCCCGAAAAACTGTTTTTT. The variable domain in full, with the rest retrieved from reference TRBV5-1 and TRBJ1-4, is KAGVTQTPRYLIKTRGQQVTLSCSPISGHRSVSWYQQTPGQGLQFLFEYFSETQRNKGNFPGRFSGRQFSNSRSEMNVSTLELGDSALYLCASSLDTPEKLFFGSGTQLSVL.

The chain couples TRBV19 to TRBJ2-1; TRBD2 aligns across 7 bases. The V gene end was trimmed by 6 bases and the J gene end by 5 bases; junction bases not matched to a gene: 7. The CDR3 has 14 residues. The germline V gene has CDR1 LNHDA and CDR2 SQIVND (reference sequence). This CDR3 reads CASRPTSQHNEQFF. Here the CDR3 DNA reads TGTGCCAGTAGACCGACTAGCCAACACAATGAGCAGTTCTTC. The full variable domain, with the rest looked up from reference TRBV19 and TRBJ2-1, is DGGITQSPKYLFRKEGQNVTLSCEQNLNHDAMYWYRQDPGQGLRLIYYSQIVNDFQKGDIAEGYSVSREKKESFPLTVTSAQKNPTAFYLCASRPTSQHNEQFFGPGTRLTVL.

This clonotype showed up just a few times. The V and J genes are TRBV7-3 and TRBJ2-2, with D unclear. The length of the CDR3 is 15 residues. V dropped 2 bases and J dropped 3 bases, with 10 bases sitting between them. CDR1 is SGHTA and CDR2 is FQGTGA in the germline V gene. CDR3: CASSLFPGYTGELFF. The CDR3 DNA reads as TGTGCCAGCAGCTTATTTCCAGGCTACACCGGGGAGCTGTTTTTT.

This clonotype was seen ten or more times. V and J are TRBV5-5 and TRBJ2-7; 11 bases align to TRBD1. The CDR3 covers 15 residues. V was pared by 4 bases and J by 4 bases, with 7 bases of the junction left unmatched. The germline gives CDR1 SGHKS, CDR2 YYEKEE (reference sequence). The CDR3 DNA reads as TGTGCCAGCAGCACCTTTGGGACAGGGGGGTACGAGCAGTACTTC. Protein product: CASSTFGTGGYEQYF.

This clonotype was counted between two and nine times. CDR3 bases: TGCAGCGTTGGGGACAGGAATAAGAACGAGCAGTACTTC. It translates to CSVGDRNKNEQYF. The chain combines TRBV29-1 with TRBJ2-7, with 8 bases identical to TRBD1. Trimming at V came to 4 bases and at J to 5 bases, leaving 7 bases not matched to a gene. The V gene's germline CDR1 is SQVTM and CDR2 ANQGSEA. The CDR3 runs to 13 residues.

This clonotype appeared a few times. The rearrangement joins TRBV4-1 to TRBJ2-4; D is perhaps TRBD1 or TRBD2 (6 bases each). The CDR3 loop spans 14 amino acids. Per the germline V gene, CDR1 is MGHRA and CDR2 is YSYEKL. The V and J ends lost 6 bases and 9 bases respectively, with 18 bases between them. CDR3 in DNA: TGCGCCAGCAGTCTAGGGGGGATAGATAGCATTCAGTACTTC. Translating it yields CASSLGGIDSIQYF.